This TCR beta chain was identified during a study of glioma-infiltrating T cells. Study results and limitations: Signature shared blood CDR3 motifs were enriched in low-divergence and depleted in high-divergence patients.

Of note for this clonotype: Antigen unknown. A much larger clonotype is one base distant, so this may be a read error.

Using RNA template, CDR3s of TCR alpha and beta were amplified with iRepertoire arm-PCR. TCRdb reprocessed the multiplex PCR reads via MiXCR and lists one record per CDR3 protein. Of more than 350,000 distinct CDR3 sequences listed, roughly 41% are singletons. The CDR3 has 13 residues. CDR1 is DFQATT, CDR2 SNEGSKA, per germline (reference sequence). The gene calls are TRBV20-1 and TRBJ2-7; tentative D call: TRBD1 (6 bases). The DNA end is a closer match to TRBJ2-1, so the J assignment may be wrong. The TCR comes from a human donor with low-grade glioma or glioblastoma, undergoing nonglioma brain surgery, or in good health (not recorded which). The specimen sequenced was glioma tissue, nonneoplastic brain tissue, or PBMCs (not recorded which). This chain's CDR3 is CSARDTRGDEQFF. The CDR3 DNA is TGCAGTGCTAGAGATACCAGGGGCGACGAGCAGTTCTTC.